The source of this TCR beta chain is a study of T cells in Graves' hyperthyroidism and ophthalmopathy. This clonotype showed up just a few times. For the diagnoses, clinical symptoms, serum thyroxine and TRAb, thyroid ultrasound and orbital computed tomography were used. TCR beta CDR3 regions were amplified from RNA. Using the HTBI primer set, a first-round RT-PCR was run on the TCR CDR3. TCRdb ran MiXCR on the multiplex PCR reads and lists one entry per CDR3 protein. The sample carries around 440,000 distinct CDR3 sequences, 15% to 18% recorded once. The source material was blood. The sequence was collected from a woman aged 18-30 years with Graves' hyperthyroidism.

DNA for the CDR3: TGCAGTGCTAGCTTCGGACTAGCGGGACGAATCCAAGAGACCCAGTACTTC. Translation gives CSASFGLAGRIQETQYF. This chain joins TRBV20-1 and TRBJ2-5, with 12 bases matching TRBD2. The CDR3 totals 17 residues. The junction had 9 bases not matched to a gene; V was cut back by 3 bases and J by 1 base. The germline V gene encodes CDR1 DFQATT and CDR2 SNEGSKA (reference sequence).